Included here is one T cell receptor (beta chain) sequence, with context. Its antigen remains unknown. This sample is drawn from a study of OX40 agonist ivuxolimab in advanced cancers. On cycle 4 day 1 and cycle 7 day 1, as well as at baseline, blood was sampled. Sequencing was performed with immunoSEQ multiplex PCR; in TCRdb, only in-frame clones are kept and a portion is missing. The table lists tens of thousands of clones, about 92% of them singletons, with around 0.34% in the top ten. Study results and limitations: By week 6 at 0.1 to 3.0 mg/kg, blood CD4+ and CD8+ T cells had expanded clonally.

This CDR3 is built from 16 residues. The germline CDR1 and CDR2 sequences are MGHRA and YSYEKL. V trimming: 2 bases; J trimming: 1 base; junction bases outside the gene matches: 2. Source: CD4+ or CD8+ T cells sorted from blood, taken in a trial of the OX40 agonist ivuxolimab. The genes are TRBV4-1 and TRBJ2-3; TRBD2 matches 11 bases. The TCR was taken from an adult with an advanced solid tumor such as melanoma, head and neck, liver or kidney cancer. The CDR3 region has the DNA TGCGCCAGCAGCCAATTACTAGCGGGGGGCACAGATACGCAGTATTTT. Protein sequence: CASSQLLAGGTDTQYF.